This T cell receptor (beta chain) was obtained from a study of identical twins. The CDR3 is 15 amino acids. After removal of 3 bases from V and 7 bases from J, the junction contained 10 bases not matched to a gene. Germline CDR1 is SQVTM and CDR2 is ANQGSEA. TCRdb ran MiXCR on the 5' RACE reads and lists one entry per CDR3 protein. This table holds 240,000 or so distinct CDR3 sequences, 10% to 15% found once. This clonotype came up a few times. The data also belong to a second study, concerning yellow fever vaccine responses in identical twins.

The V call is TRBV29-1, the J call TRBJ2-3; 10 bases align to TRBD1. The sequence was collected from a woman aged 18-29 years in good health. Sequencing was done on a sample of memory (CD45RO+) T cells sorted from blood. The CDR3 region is CSVEFWDRGGNTQYF. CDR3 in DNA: TGCAGCGTTGAGTTCTGGGACAGGGGAGGAAATACGCAGTATTTT.